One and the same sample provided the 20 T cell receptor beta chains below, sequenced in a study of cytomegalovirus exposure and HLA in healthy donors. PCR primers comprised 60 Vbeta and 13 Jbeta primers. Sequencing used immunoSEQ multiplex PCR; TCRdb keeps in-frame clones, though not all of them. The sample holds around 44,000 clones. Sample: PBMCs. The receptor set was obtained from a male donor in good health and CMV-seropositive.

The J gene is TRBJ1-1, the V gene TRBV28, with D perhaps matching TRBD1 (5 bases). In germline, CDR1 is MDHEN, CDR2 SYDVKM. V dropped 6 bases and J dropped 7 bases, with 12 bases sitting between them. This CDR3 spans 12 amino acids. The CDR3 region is CASRRRDFEAFF. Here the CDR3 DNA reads TGTGCCAGCAGGCGCCGGGACTTTGAAGCTTTCTTT.

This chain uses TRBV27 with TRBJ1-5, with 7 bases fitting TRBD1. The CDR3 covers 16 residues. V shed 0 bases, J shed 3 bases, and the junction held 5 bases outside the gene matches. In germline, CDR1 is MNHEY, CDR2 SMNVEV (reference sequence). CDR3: CASSLSLGQANQPQHF. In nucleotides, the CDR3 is TGTGCCAGCAGTTTATCTCTAGGACAGGCCAATCAGCCCCAGCATTTT.

As DNA, the CDR3 is TGTGCCAGCAGTTTGCTAGCGGAGACCCAGTACTTC. Protein product: CASSLLAETQYF. The chain has TRBV28 and TRBJ2-5, with a possible D match to TRBD2 (6 bases). Between the trimmed V and J ends, which lost 3 bases and 5 bases, there was a span of 7 bases. This CDR3 has 12 residues. CDR1 is MDHEN and CDR2 is SYDVKM in the germline V gene.

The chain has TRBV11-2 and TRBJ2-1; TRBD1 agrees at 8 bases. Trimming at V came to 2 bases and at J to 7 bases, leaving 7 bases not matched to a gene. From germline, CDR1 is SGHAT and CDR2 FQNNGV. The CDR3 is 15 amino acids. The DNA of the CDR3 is TGTGCCAGCAGCTTAACCCGGACAGGGAAGAATGAGCAGTTCTTC. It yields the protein CASSLTRTGKNEQFF.

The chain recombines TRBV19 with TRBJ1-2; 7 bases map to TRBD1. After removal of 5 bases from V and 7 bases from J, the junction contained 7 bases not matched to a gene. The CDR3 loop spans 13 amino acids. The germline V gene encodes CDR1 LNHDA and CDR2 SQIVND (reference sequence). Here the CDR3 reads CASSWTGSLGYTF. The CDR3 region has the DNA TGTGCCAGTAGTTGGACAGGTTCTCTTGGCTACACCTTC.

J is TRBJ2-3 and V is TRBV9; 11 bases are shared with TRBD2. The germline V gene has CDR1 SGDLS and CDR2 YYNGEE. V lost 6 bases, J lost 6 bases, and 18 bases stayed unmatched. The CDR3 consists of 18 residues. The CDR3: CASNGYGDYSGGADTQYF. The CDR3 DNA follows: TGTGCCAGCAACGGTTACGGCGACTATAGCGGGGGGGCGGATACGCAGTATTTT.

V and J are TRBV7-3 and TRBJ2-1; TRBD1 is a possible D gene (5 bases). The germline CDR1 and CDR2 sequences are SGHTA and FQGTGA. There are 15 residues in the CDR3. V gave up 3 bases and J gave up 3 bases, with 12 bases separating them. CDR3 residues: CASSLGLGDYNEQFF. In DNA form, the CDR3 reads TGTGCCAGCAGCTTGGGCCTAGGGGACTACAATGAGCAGTTCTTC. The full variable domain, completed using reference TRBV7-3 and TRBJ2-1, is GAGVSQTPSNKVTEKGKYVELRCDPISGHTALYWYRQSLGQGPEFLIYFQGTGAADDSGLPNDRFFAVRPEGSVSTLKIQRTERGDSAVYLCASSLGLGDYNEQFFGPGTRLTVL.

The CDR3 coding sequence is TGTGCCAGTATGGGGACAGGGGGCTTTAAACAGCCCCAGCATTTT. As protein: CASMGTGGFKQPQHF. The chain couples TRBV19 to TRBJ1-5; 12 nucleotides match TRBD1. Germline CDR1 reads LNHDA; CDR2 reads SQIVND (reference sequence). J lost 7 bases, V lost 7 bases, and 8 bases had no gene match. The CDR3 runs 15 residues.

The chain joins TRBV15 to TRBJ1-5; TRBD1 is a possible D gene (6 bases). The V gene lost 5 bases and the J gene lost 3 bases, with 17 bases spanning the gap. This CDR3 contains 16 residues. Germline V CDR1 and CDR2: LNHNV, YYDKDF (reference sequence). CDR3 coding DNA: TGTGCCACCAGCGCCTCTGGCAGGGGCGTCAATCAGCCCCAGCATTTT. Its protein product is CATSASGRGVNQPQHF.

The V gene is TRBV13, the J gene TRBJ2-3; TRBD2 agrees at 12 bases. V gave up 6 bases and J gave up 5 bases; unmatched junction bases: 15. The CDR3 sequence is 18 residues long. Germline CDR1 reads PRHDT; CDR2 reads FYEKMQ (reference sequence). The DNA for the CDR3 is TGTGCCAGCAGTTACGGCCTACTAGCGGGGGGCCTCAAAGATACGCAGTATTTT. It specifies CASSYGLLAGGLKDTQYF.

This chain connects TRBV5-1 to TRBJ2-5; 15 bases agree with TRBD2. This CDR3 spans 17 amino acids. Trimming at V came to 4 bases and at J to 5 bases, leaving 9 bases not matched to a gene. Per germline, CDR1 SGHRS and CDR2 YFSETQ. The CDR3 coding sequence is TGCGCCAGCAGCGTCCGGACTAGCGGGGGGGCCGTGGAGACCCAGTACTTC. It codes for CASSVRTSGGAVETQYF.

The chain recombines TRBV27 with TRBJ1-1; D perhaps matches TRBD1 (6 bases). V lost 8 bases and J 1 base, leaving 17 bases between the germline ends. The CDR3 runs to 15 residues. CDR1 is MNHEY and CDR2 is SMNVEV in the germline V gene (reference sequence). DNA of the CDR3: TGTGCCAGCTTTAAAACTGCAGGGGCGAACACTGAAGCTTTCTTT. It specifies CASFKTAGANTEAFF.

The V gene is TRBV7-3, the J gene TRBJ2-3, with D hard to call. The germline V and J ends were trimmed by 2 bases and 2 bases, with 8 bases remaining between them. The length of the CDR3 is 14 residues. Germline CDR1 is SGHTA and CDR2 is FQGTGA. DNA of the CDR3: TGTGCCAGCAGCTTAGATCCACACACAGATACGCAGTATTTT. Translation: CASSLDPHTDTQYF.

The CDR3 nucleotides are TGTGCCAGTAGTATTTTGAGCTCCTACAATGAGCAGTTCTTC. It codes for CASSILSSYNEQFF. The chain links TRBV19 to TRBJ2-1; the D is unclear. V was cut by 3 bases and J by 0 bases, with 6 bases left in between. From germline, CDR1 is LNHDA and CDR2 SQIVND (reference sequence). CDR3 length equals 14 residues.

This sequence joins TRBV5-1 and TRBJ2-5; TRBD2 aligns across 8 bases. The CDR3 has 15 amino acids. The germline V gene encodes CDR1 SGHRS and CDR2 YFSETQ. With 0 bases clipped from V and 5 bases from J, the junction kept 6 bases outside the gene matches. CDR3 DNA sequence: TGCGCCAGCAGCTTGGCCGGGACTAGGGATGAGACCCAGTACTTC. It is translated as CASSLAGTRDETQYF.

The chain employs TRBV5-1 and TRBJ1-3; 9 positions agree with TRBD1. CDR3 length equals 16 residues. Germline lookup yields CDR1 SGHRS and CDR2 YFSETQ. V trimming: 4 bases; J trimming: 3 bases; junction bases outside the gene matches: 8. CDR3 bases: TGCGCCAGCAGCCCTAGGACAGGGGAAGTTGGAAACACCATATATTTT. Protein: CASSPRTGEVGNTIYF.

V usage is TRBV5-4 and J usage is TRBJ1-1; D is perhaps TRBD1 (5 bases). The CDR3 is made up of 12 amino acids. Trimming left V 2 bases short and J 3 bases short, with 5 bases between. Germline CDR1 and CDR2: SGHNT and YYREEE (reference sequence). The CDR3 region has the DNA TGTGCCAGCAGCTTACAGGACACTGAAGCTTTCTTT. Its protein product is CASSLQDTEAFF.

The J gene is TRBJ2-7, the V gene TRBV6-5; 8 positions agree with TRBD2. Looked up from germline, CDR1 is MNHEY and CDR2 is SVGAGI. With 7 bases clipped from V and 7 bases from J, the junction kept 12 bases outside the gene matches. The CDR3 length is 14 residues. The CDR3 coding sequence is TGTGCCAGCAAGCCTCCGGGGGGGGTCCGGGAGCAGTACTTC. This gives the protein CASKPPGGVREQYF.

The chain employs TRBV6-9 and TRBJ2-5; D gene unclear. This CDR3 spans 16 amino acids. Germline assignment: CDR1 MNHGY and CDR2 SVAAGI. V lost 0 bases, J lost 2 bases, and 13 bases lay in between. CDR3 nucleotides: TGTGCCAGCAGTTATTCGGAAGGAGTACTTCAAGAGACCCAGTACTTC. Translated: CASSYSEGVLQETQYF.

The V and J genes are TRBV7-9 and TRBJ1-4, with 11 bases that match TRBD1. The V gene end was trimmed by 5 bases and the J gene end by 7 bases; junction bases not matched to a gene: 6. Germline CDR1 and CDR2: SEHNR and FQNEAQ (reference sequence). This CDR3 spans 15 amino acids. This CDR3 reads CASSKWTGGFEKLFF. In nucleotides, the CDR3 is TGTGCCAGCAGCAAGTGGACAGGGGGCTTTGAAAAACTGTTTTTT. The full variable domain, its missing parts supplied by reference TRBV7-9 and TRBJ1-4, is DTGVSQNPRHKITKRGQNVTFRCDPISEHNRLYWYRQTLGQGPEFLTYFQNEAQLEKSRLLSDRFSAERPKGSFSTLEIQRTEQGDSAMYLCASSKWTGGFEKLFFGSGTQLSVL.